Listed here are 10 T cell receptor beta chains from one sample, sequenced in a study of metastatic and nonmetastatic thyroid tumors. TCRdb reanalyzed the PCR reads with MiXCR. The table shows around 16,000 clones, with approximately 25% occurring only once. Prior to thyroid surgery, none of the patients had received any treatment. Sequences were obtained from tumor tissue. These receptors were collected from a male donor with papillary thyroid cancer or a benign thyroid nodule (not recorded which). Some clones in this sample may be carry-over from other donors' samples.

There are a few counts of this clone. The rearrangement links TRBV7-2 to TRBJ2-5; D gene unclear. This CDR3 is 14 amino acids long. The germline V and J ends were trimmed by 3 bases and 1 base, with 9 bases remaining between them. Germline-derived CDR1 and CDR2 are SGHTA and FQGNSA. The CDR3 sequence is CASSFVSFQETQYF. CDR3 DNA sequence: TGTGCCAGCAGCTTTGTGTCATTCCAAGAGACCCAGTACTTC.

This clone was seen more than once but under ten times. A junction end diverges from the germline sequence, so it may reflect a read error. CDR3 region: CASKGTGEVGTKYF. The CDR3 DNA is TGTGCCAGCAAGGGGACAGGGGAGGTGGGGACCAAGTACTTC. The chain joins TRBV2 to TRBJ2-5, with 10 bases matching TRBD1. Germline assignment: CDR1 SNHLY and CDR2 FYNNEI. This CDR3 is 14 amino acids long.

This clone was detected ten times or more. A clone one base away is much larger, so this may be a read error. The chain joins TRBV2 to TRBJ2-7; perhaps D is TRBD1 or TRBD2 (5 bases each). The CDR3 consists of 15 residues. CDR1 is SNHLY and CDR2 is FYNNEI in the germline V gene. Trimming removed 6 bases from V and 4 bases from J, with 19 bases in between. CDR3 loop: CASRDPGLGGYEQYF. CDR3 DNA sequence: TGTGCCAGCAGGGACCCGGGTCTTGGGGGATACGAGCAGTACTTC.

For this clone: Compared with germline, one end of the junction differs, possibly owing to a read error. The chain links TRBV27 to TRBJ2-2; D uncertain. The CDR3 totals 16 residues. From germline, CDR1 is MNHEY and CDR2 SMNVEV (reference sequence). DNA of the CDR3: TGTGCCAGTCTAAAAAACGCCTGGGCGAATACCGGGGAGCTGTTTTTT. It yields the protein CASLKNAWANTGELFF.

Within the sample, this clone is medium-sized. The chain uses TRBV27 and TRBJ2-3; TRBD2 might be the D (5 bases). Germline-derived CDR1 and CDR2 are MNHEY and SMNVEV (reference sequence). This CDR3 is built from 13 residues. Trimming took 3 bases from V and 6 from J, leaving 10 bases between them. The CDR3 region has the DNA TGTGCCAGCAGTTTGGCGGGTGTCGATACGCAGTATTTT. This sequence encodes CASSLAGVDTQYF.

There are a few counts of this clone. CDR3 in amino acids: CASSLRGALNYGYTF. CDR3 nucleotide sequence: TGTGCCAGCAGTTTAAGGGGGGCTTTGAACTATGGCTACACCTTC. The rearrangement uses TRBV28 and TRBJ1-2; D might be TRBD1 (6 bases). From germline, CDR1 is MDHEN and CDR2 SYDVKM. The CDR3 extends over 15 amino acids. V gave up 2 bases and J gave up 2 bases, with 12 bases separating them.

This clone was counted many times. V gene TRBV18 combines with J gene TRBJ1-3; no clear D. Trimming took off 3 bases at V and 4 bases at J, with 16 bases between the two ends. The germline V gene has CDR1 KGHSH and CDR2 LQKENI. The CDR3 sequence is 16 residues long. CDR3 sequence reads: CASSPVQTMPGNTIYF. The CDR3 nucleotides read TGTGCCAGCTCACCCGTCCAAACAATGCCCGGAAACACCATATATTTT.

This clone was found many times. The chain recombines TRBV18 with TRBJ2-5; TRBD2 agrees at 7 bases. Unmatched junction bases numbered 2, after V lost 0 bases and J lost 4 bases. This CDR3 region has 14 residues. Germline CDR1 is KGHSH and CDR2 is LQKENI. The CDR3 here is CASSPPASGETQYF. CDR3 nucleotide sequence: TGTGCCAGCTCACCACCTGCTAGCGGAGAGACCCAGTACTTC.

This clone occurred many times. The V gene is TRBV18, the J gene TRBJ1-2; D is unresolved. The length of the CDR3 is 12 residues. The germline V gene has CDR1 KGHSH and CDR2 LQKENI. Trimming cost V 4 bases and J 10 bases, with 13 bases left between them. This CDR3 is CASSRPQSSYTF. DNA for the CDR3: TGTGCCAGCTCACGCCCCCAGTCTTCCTACACCTTC.

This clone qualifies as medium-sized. Written as DNA, the CDR3 is TGTGCCAGCAATCGACTAGCGGGAGGCATGTATGAGCAGTTCTTC. Protein: CASNRLAGGMYEQFF. The chain joins TRBV6-1 to TRBJ2-1, with 13 bases that match TRBD2. Germline CDR1 is MNHNS and CDR2 is SASEGT. This CDR3 is built from 15 residues. The V segment lost 7 bases and the J segment 8 bases; nucleotides outside the gene matches: 8.